This T cell receptor (beta chain) was captured by sequencing in a study of naive CD8 T cells in extremely preterm neonates. Study-wide results and caveats: Compared with older groups, preterm CDR3s were shorter, with fewer N additions and less trimming. Term neonates around 0.42%, young children 0.025% to 0.03%, adults about 0.01%; preterm neonates shared about 2.5%. Compared with all age groups, preterm neonates showed less repertoire richness. Productive template counts varied among preterm samples, a noted limitation.

Method: immunoSEQ multiplex PCR; TCRdb's copy keeps in-frame clones and lacks some. The sample lists tens of thousands of clones, about nine tenths occurring once. Trimming took 0 bases from V and 0 from J, leaving 7 bases between them. This CDR3 comprises 14 residues. Germline CDR1 SGHRS, CDR2 YFSETQ. For this clone: No antigen is known for it.

Extremely preterm births at about 22-28 weeks of gestation supplied the samples. The sample holds sorted live naive CD8+ CD45RA+CCR7+ T cells. The genes are TRBV5-1 and TRBJ2-7; possible D gene TRBD1, 6 bases. Sequenced: naive CD8+ T cells from cord blood. The receptor was isolated from a boy who was born preterm. The CDR3 loop reads CASSLAGHSYEQYF. The CDR3 bases are TGCGCCAGCAGCTTGGCGGGACACTCCTACGAGCAGTACTTC.